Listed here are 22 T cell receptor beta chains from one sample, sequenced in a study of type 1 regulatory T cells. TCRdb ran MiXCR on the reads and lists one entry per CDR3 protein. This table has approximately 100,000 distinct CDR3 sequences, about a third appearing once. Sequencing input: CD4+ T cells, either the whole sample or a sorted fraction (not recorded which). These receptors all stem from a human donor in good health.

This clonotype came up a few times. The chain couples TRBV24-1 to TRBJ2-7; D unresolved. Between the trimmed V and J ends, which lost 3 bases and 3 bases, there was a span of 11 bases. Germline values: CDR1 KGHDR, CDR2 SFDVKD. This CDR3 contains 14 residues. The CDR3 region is CATSDAGSDYEQYF. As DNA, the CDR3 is TGTGCCACCAGTGATGCCGGGTCAGACTACGAGCAGTACTTC.

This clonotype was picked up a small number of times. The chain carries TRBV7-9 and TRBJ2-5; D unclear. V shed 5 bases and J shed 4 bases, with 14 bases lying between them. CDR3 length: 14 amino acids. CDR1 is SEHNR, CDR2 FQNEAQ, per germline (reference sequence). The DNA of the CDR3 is TGTGCCAGCAGCCCCAGGACCGGGCCAGAGACCCAGTACTTC. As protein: CASSPRTGPETQYF.

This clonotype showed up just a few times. The CDR3 loop reads CASSLGRTAEQYF. CDR3 in DNA: TGTGCCAGCAGCTTAGGGAGGACTGCCGAGCAGTACTTC. This rearrangement joins TRBV11-2 to TRBJ2-7, with D tentatively TRBD2 (5 bases). Germline CDR1 is SGHAT and CDR2 is FQNNGV. V dropped 1 base and J dropped 6 bases, with 10 bases sitting between them. The CDR3 contains 13 residues.

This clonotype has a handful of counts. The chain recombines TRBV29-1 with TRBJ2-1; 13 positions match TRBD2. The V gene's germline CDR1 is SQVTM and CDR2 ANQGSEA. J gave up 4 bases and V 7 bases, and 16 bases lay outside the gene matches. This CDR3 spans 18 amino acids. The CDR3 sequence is CSAGGGTSGKKRYNEQFF. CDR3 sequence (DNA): TGCAGCGCCGGGGGGGGGACTAGCGGGAAGAAGCGGTACAATGAGCAGTTCTTC.

CDR3 protein: CASSQGATSGVYEQYF. For the CDR3, the DNA is TGTGCCAGCAGCCAAGGTGCCACTAGCGGGGTCTACGAGCAGTACTTC. The rearrangement joins TRBV14 to TRBJ2-7; 10 bases align to TRBD2. The germline gives CDR1 SGHDN, CDR2 FVKESK. The J segment lost 3 bases and the V segment lost 1 base, leaving 6 bases of the junction unmatched. The CDR3 spans 16 residues.

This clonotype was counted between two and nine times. CDR3: CASSGGSYYEQYF. The CDR3 DNA reads TGTGCCAGCAGTGGCGGGAGTTACTACGAGCAGTACTTC. This sequence joins TRBV6-2 or TRBV6-3 and TRBJ2-7; 7 bases map to TRBD2. The length of the CDR3 is 13 residues. CDR1 and CDR2 (germline): MNHEY, SVGEGT. V dropped 5 bases and J dropped 3; count of bases not matched to a gene: 4.

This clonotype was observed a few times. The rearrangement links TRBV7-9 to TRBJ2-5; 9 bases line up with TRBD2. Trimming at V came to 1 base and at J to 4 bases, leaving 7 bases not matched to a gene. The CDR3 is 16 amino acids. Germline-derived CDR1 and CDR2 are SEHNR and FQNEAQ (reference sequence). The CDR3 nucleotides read TGTGCCAGCAGCTTAGACGCTAGCGGGAAGGGAGAGACCCAGTACTTC. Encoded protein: CASSLDASGKGETQYF.

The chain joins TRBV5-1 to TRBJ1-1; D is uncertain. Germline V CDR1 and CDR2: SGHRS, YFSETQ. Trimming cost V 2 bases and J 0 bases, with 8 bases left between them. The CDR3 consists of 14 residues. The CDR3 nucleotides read TGCGCCAGCAGCTTTGGGGAAATGAACACTGAAGCTTTCTTT. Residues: CASSFGEMNTEAFF.

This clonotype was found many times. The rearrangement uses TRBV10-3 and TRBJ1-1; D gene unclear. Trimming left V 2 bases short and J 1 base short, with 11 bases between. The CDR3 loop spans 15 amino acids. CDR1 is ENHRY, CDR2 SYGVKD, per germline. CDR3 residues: CAISEVRIGNTEAFF. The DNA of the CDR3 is TGTGCCATCAGTGAGGTCCGGATTGGGAACACTGAAGCTTTCTTT.

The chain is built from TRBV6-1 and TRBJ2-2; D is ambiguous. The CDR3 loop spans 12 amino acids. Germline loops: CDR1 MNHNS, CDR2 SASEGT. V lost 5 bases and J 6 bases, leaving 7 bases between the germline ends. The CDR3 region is CASSRVAGELFF. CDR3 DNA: TGTGCCAGCAGTAGGGTTGCCGGGGAGCTGTTTTTT.

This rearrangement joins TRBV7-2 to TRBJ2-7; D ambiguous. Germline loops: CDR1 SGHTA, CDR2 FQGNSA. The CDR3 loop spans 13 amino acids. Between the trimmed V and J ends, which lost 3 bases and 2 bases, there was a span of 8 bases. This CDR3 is CASSLGYPYEQYF. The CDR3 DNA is TGTGCCAGCAGCTTGGGCTACCCCTACGAGCAGTACTTC.

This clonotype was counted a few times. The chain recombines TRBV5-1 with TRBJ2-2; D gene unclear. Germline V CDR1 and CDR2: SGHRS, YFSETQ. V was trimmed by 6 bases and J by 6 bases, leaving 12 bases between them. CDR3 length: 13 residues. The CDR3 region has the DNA TGCGCCAGCACCCCCCTAGGAGCCGGGGAGCTGTTTTTT. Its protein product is CASTPLGAGELFF.

This CDR3 is CASSQGTVNTEAFF. CDR3 nucleotides: TGTGCCAGCAGCCAAGGGACGGTGAACACTGAAGCTTTCTTT. V gene TRBV5-5 combines with J gene TRBJ1-1; TRBD1 might be the D (5 bases). Germline V gene sequence: CDR1 SGHKS, CDR2 YYEKEE (reference sequence). Trimming pared 4 bases from V and 0 bases from J, leaving 10 bases between. CDR3 size: 14 residues.

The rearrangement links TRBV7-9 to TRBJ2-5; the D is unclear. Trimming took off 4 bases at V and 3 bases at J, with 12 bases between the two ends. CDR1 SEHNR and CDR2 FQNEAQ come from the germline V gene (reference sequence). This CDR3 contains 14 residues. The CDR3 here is CASSWAASKETQYF. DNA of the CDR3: TGTGCCAGCAGCTGGGCGGCTTCCAAAGAGACCCAGTACTTC.

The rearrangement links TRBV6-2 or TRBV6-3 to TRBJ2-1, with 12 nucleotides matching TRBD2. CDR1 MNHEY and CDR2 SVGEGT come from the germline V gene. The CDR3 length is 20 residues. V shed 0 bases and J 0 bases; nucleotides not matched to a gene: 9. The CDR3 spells CASSYSLAGGLKSSYNEQFF. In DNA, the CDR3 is TGTGCCAGCAGTTACTCTCTAGCGGGAGGGCTCAAAAGCTCCTACAATGAGCAGTTCTTC.

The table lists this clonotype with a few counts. CDR3 DNA: TGCAGCGTTGTTTCGGGTCTCGACAATCCCGGGGAGCTGTTTTTT. This codes for CSVVSGLDNPGELFF. The chain carries TRBV29-1 and TRBJ2-2; D gene uncertain. Per the germline V gene, CDR1 is SQVTM and CDR2 is ANQGSEA. The CDR3 covers 15 residues. V was pared by 4 bases and J by 6 bases, with 18 bases between.

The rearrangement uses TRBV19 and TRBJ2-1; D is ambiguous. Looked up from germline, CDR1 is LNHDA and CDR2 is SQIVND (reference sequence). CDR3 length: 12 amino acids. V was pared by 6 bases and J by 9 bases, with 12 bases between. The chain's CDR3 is CASRKGFLEQFF. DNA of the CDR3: TGTGCCAGTAGGAAAGGGTTTCTTGAGCAGTTCTTC.

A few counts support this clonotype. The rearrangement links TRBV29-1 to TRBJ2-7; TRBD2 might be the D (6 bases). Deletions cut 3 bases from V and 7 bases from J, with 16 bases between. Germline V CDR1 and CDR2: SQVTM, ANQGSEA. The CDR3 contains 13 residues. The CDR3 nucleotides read TGCAGCGTTGAGCGGGGACTCGGTCGGGAGCAGTACTTC. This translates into CSVERGLGREQYF.

This CDR3 reads CSVSNRLAGGPSYGEQYF. As DNA, the CDR3 is TGCAGCGTTTCGAATAGATTAGCGGGAGGGCCCTCTTACGGTGAGCAGTACTTC. The chain is built from TRBV29-1 and TRBJ2-7, with 11 nucleotides matching TRBD2. CDR1 is SQVTM and CDR2 is ANQGSEA in the germline V gene. V lost 5 bases, J lost 7 bases, and 22 bases stayed unmatched. The CDR3 runs to 18 residues.

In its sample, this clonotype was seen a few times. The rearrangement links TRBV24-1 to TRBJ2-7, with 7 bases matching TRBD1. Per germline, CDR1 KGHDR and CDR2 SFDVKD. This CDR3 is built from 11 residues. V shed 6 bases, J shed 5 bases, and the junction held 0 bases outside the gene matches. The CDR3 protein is CATSTGDEQYF. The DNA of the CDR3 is TGTGCCACCAGTACAGGGGACGAGCAGTACTTC.

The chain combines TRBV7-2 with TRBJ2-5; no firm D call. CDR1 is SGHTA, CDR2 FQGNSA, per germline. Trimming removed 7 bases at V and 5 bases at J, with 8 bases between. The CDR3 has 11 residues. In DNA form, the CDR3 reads TGTGCCAGCAATACCCGGGAGACCCAGTACTTC. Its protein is CASNTRETQYF.

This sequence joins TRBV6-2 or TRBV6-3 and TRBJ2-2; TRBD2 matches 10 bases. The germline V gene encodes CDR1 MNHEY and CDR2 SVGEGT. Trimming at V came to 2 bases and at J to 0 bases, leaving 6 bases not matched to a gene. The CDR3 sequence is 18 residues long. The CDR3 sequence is CASSYEGLAAANTGELFF. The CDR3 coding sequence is TGTGCCAGCAGTTACGAAGGACTAGCGGCAGCGAACACCGGGGAGCTGTTTTTT.